This TCR beta chain was captured in a study of naive and memory T cell subsets. The study, taken as a whole, reports: Especially in CD8 cells, naive repertoires contained a few larger clonotypes, possibly CD45RA-re-expressing memory cells.

Germline CDR1 and CDR2: MDHEN and SYDVKM. The CDR3 totals 15 residues. The germline V and J ends were trimmed by 6 bases and 0 bases, with 14 bases remaining between them. Two oligonucleotides, mixed equimolar, formed the beta constant-region primer covering TRBC1 and TRBC2. The ligated cDNA underwent four PCR rounds using SP2 and nested alpha and beta constant-region primers. TCRdb recomputed calls from the UMI-ligation and nested PCR reads with MiXCR, one row per CDR3 protein. This repertoire shows more than 120,000 distinct CDR3 sequences, roughly a fifth found once; its top ten account for around 0.63%. A remark on this clonotype: Its antigen is currently unknown.

Cells stained for CD3, CD4, CD8, CD45RA, CD27 and viability were sorted into four CD45RA/CD27 subsets. The sequenced sample was naive CD8+ T cells from blood. This sequence joins TRBV28 and TRBJ1-1; D may be TRBD1 (5 bases). The sequence came from a human donor in good health. The CDR3, as DNA: TGTGCCAGCAGCCTCAGGGAAGACATGAACACTGAAGCTTTCTTT. Its protein is CASSLREDMNTEAFF.